Each of the 20 T cell receptor beta chains below was sequenced from the same sample in a study of T cell responses to AZD1222 COVID-19 vaccine. Assay: immunoSEQ multiplex PCR; the TCRdb copy retains only in-frame clones and omits some. The data show under 150,000 clones, 70% to 90% seen once. The specimen comprised peripheral blood, sampled on day 0 of AZD1222 vaccination. The source is an adult in good health.

The rearrangement joins TRBV29-1 to TRBJ2-3; 7 bases match TRBD2. CDR1 SQVTM and CDR2 ANQGSEA come from the germline V gene. V dropped 8 bases and J dropped 2; count of bases not matched to a gene: 7. The CDR3 is 13 amino acids. CDR3 sequence reads: CSPVAGVTDTQYF. For the CDR3, the DNA is TGCAGCCCGGTGGCGGGAGTCACAGATACGCAGTATTTT.

The chain carries TRBV6-1 and TRBJ1-5; TRBD1 is a possible D gene (5 bases). The CDR3 runs 14 residues. V was shortened by 3 bases and J by 6 bases, with 12 bases between the two germline ends. Germline CDR1 and CDR2: MNHNS and SASEGT. CDR3 residues: CASSDLGDRQPQHF. In DNA, the CDR3 is TGTGCCAGCAGTGATTTGGGGGATCGTCAGCCCCAGCATTTT.

V usage is TRBV12-3 or TRBV12-4 and J usage is TRBJ2-7; D tentatively fits TRBD1 or TRBD2 (5 bases each). The CDR3 has 13 amino acids. Trimming cost V 3 bases and J 4 bases, with 10 bases left between them. The CDR3 DNA reads as TGTGCCAGCAGTTTGGACTGGACATACGAGCAGTACTTC. Translating gives CASSLDWTYEQYF.

The V call is TRBV19, the J call TRBJ1-2; D unresolved. The CDR3 consists of 14 residues. V was shortened by 1 base and J by 8 bases, with 14 bases between the two germline ends. Germline V CDR1 and CDR2: LNHDA, SQIVND (reference sequence). CDR3 sequence (DNA): TGTGCCAGTAGTATAGGGGTCAGACTGGACGGCTACACCTTC. Encoded protein: CASSIGVRLDGYTF.

The J gene is TRBJ2-6, the V gene TRBV30, with no clear D. CDR3 size: 15 residues. Looked up from germline, CDR1 is GTSNPN and CDR2 is SVGIG (reference sequence). Trimming took off 0 bases at V and 3 bases at J, with 9 bases between the two ends. As DNA, the CDR3 is TGTGCCTGGAGTGTAGCACCGATTGGGGCCAACGTCCTGACTTTC. Residues: CAWSVAPIGANVLTF.

The chain links TRBV6-2 or TRBV6-3 to TRBJ1-1; D is unclear. CDR1 and CDR2 from the germline V gene are MNHEY and SVGEGT. Trimming removed 2 bases from V and 1 base from J, with 8 bases in between. The CDR3 is made up of 14 amino acids. The CDR3 loop reads CASSYPAANTEAFF. The CDR3 DNA is TGTGCCAGCAGTTACCCGGCAGCGAACACTGAAGCTTTCTTT.

The CDR3 reads CASRPTGRNTEAFF. For the CDR3, the DNA is TGTGCCAGCAGGCCAACAGGGAGGAACACTGAAGCTTTCTTT. The chain carries TRBV6-5 and TRBJ1-1, with a weak D call TRBD1 (6 bases). Trimming stripped 6 bases from V and 1 base from J, with 12 bases between. This CDR3 comprises 14 residues. Germline V CDR1 and CDR2: MNHEY, SVGAGI.

This clone was seen a single time. The chain has TRBV9 and TRBJ2-7, with 8 bases that match TRBD2. Germline V CDR1 and CDR2: SGDLS, YYNGEE. The ends lost 1 base at V and 3 bases at J; junction bases unmatched: 3. The CDR3 is 14 amino acids. CDR3 protein: CASSVSGGNYEQYF. CDR3 in DNA: TGTGCCAGCAGCGTAAGCGGGGGAAACTACGAGCAGTACTTC. Filled out from reference TRBV9 and TRBJ2-7, the complete variable domain reads DSGVTQTPKHLITATGQRVTLRCSPRSGDLSVYWYQQSLDQGLQFLIQYYNGEERAKGNILERFSAQQFPDLHSELNLSSLELGDSALYFCASSVSGGNYEQYFGPGTRLTVT.

A single count supports this clone. This chain uses TRBV28 with TRBJ2-7, with TRBD1 matching over 8 bases. Germline V lookup: CDR1 MDHEN, CDR2 SYDVKM. This CDR3 is 17 amino acids long. Trimming cost V 3 bases and J 3 bases; bases outside gene matches: 13. CDR3 in amino acids: CASSFHVGGQGFYEQYF. The CDR3 DNA reads TGTGCCAGCAGTTTCCACGTGGGAGGACAGGGATTCTACGAGCAGTACTTC.

The chain employs TRBV5-1 and TRBJ2-3; 15 bases line up with TRBD2. V gave up 4 bases and J gave up 3 bases; unmatched junction bases: 6. The germline CDR1 and CDR2 sequences are SGHRS and YFSETQ. CDR3 size: 17 residues. The CDR3 reads CASSPGLAGGPTDTQYF. CDR3 coding DNA: TGCGCCAGCAGCCCCGGACTAGCGGGAGGGCCGACAGATACGCAGTATTTT.

J is TRBJ1-3 and V is TRBV19, with D uncertain. Germline CDR1 and CDR2: LNHDA and SQIVND (reference sequence). The CDR3 has 16 residues. V lost 5 bases and J lost 0, with 14 bases in between. The CDR3 DNA sequence: TGTGCCAGTAGTGCACCCGATCGGGTCTCTGGAAACACCATATATTTT. Residues: CASSAPDRVSGNTIYF.

V is TRBV24-1 and J is TRBJ1-1; D gene uncertain. V lost 6 bases, J lost 0 bases, and 10 bases lay in between. The CDR3 spans 14 residues. The germline CDR1 and CDR2 sequences are KGHDR and SFDVKD. The CDR3 is CATSKGSLNTEAFF. The CDR3 DNA reads as TGTGCCACCAGTAAGGGAAGCTTGAACACTGAAGCTTTCTTT.

This chain uses TRBV28 with TRBJ1-1; 8 bases are a match to TRBD1. Per germline, CDR1 MDHEN and CDR2 SYDVKM. V lost 4 bases and J lost 7; bases outside the gene matches: 5. The CDR3 runs 13 residues. The CDR3 region has the DNA TGTGCCAGCAGTTGGGACAGGAGCCATGAAGCTTTCTTT. It yields the protein CASSWDRSHEAFF. The full variable domain, its missing parts supplied by reference TRBV28 and TRBJ1-1, is DVKVTQSSRYLVKRTGEKVFLECVQDMDHENMFWYRQDPGLGLRLIYFSYDVKMKEKGDIPEGYSVSREKKERFSLILESASTNQTSMYLCASSWDRSHEAFFGQGTRLTVV.

V usage is TRBV29-1 and J usage is TRBJ2-3, with 10 bases lining up with TRBD2. Losses at the gene ends were 5 bases for V and 3 bases for J; bases not matched to a gene: 8. The germline gives CDR1 SQVTM, CDR2 ANQGSEA. The CDR3 contains 15 residues. CDR3 bases: TGCAGCGTTACTACACTAGCGGGGCCGACAGATACGCAGTATTTT. Its translation is CSVTTLAGPTDTQYF.

V gene TRBV18 combines with J gene TRBJ1-3, with D maybe TRBD1 (5 bases). Germline CDR1 and CDR2: KGHSH and LQKENI. The CDR3 sequence is 14 residues long. V dropped 6 bases and J dropped 1 base, with 10 bases sitting between them. This chain's CDR3 is CASSERTSGNTIYF. The CDR3 DNA reads TGTGCCAGCTCCGAAAGGACATCTGGAAACACCATATATTTT.

The chain joins TRBV7-3 to TRBJ1-6, with D perhaps matching TRBD1 (5 bases). CDR1 is SGHTA, CDR2 FQGTGA, per germline. The CDR3 contains 13 residues. The germline V and J ends were trimmed by 2 bases and 10 bases, with 9 bases remaining between them. CDR3 in DNA: TGTGCCAGCAGCTTAGGTCGGGGGTCACCCCTCCACTTT. Translating gives CASSLGRGSPLHF.

The V gene is TRBV11-3, the J gene TRBJ2-3; the D gene is possibly TRBD2 (6 bases). Trimming took off 9 bases at V and 4 bases at J, with 14 bases between the two ends. This CDR3 has 13 residues. CDR1 is SGHNT, CDR2 YENEEA, per germline. As DNA, the CDR3 is TGTGCCAGTCGGAGGGCCGGGGCAGATACGCAGTATTTT. Its protein product is CASRRAGADTQYF.

This rearrangement joins TRBV6-5 to TRBJ2-7; 11 bases agree with TRBD2. From germline, CDR1 is MNHEY and CDR2 SVGAGI. V was clipped by 0 bases and J by 2 bases; unmatched bases: 0. The CDR3 is made up of 15 amino acids. The CDR3 sequence: CASSYSTSGTYEQYF. CDR3 in DNA: TGTGCCAGCAGTTACTCGACTAGCGGGACCTACGAGCAGTACTTC.

The CDR3 coding sequence is TGTGCCAGCAGTTACCATACCATAGCGGGAGCAGATACGCAGTATTTT. Translating gives CASSYHTIAGADTQYF. The J gene is TRBJ2-3, the V gene TRBV6-5; 9 bases agree with TRBD2. The germline CDR1 and CDR2 sequences are MNHEY and SVGAGI. This CDR3 is 16 amino acids long. With V trimmed by 2 bases and J by 4 bases, 7 bases remained unmatched.

The V call is TRBV7-6, the J call TRBJ2-7; perhaps TRBD1 as D (5 bases). Trimming took off 5 bases at V and 5 bases at J, with 13 bases between the two ends. CDR1 and CDR2 from the germline V gene are SGHVS and FNYEAQ. CDR3 size: 13 residues. The CDR3 nucleotides are TGTGCCAGCAGCCCCAGGCAGGGTAACGAGCAGTACTTC. Translating it yields CASSPRQGNEQYF.